This TCR beta chain was observed in a study of Graves' ophthalmopathy and Graves' hyperthyroidism. Turning to the study itself: Hyperthyroidism qualified as stable when ophthalmopathy did not develop within 18 months of follow-up.

Scientists amplified the TCR beta CDR3 regions from RNA transcripts. The authors performed first-round RT-PCR with HTBI primers and then a second-round multiplex PCR. TCRdb re-called the multiplex PCR reads with MiXCR, one entry per CDR3 protein. Of about 1.2 million distinct CDR3 sequences in the sample, 35% to 40% are singletons; the top ten hold around 10%. Other autoimmune diseases, uncontrolled infections, pregnancy and lactation each led to patient exclusion. CDR3 length equals 16 residues. V lost 6 bases and J lost 7; bases outside the gene matches: 15. Germline loops: CDR1 MNHEY, CDR2 SMNVEV (reference sequence).

The chain recombines TRBV27 with TRBJ2-5, with 9 bases matching TRBD1. The clonotype comes from an adult man with Graves' hyperthyroidism. The sample consisted of peripheral blood or thyroid tissue (not recorded which). CDR3 amino acids: CASRKPGQGKLGTQYF. The CDR3, as DNA: TGTGCCAGCAGAAAACCGGGACAGGGTAAATTGGGGACCCAGTACTTC.